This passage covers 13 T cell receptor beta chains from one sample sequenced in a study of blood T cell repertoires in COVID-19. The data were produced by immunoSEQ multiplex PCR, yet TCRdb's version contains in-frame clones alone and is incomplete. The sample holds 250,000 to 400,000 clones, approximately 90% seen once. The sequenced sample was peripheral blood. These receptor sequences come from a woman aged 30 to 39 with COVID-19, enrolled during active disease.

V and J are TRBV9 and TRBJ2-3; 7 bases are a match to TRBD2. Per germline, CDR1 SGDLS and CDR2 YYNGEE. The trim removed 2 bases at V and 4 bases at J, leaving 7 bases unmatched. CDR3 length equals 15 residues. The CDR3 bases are TGTGCCAGCAGCGTCAAAGCGGGGCGGGCAGATACGCAGTATTTT. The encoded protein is CASSVKAGRADTQYF. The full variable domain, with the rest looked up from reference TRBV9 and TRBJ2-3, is DSGVTQTPKHLITATGQRVTLRCSPRSGDLSVYWYQQSLDQGLQFLIQYYNGEERAKGNILERFSAQQFPDLHSELNLSSLELGDSALYFCASSVKAGRADTQYFGPGTRLTVL.

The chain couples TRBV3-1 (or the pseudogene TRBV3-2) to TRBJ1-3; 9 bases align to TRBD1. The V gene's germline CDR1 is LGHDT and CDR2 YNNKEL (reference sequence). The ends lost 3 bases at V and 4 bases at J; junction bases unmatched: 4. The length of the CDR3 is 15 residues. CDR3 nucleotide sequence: TGTGCCAGCAGCCAGGGACAGGGCTCCGGAAACACCATATATTTT. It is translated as CASSQGQGSGNTIYF.

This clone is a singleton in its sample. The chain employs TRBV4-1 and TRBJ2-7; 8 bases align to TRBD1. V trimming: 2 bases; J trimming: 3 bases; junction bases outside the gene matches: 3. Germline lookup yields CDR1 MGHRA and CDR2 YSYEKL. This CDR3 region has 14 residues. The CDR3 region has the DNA TGCGCCAGCAGCCAATTCGGGACAGGCTACGAGCAGTACTTC. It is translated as CASSQFGTGYEQYF.

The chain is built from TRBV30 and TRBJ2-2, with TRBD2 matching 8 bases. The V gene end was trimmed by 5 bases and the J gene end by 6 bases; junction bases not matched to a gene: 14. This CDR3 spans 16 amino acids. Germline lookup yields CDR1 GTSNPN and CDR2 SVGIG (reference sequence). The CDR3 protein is CAWETGERGNPGELFF. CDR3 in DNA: TGTGCCTGGGAGACTGGGGAGCGGGGGAATCCCGGGGAGCTGTTTTTT.

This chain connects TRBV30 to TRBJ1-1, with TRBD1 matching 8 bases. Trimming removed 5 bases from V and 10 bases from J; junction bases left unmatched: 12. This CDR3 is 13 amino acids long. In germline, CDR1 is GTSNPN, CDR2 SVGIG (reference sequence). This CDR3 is CAWCISTGGPAFF. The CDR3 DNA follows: TGTGCCTGGTGCATTAGTACAGGGGGGCCAGCTTTCTTT.

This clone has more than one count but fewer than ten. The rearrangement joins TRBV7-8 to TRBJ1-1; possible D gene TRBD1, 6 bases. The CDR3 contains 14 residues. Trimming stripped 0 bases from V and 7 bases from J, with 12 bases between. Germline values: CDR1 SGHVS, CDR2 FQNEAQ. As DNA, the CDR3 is TGTGCCAGCAGCTTAGCTCTAGGGGGGGTTGAAGCTTTCTTT. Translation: CASSLALGGVEAFF.

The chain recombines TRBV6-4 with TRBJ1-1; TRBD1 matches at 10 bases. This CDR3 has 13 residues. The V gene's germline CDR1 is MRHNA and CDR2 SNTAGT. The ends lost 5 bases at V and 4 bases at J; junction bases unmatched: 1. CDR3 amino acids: CASSRTGGTEAFF. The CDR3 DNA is TGTGCCAGCAGTCGGACAGGGGGCACTGAAGCTTTCTTT.

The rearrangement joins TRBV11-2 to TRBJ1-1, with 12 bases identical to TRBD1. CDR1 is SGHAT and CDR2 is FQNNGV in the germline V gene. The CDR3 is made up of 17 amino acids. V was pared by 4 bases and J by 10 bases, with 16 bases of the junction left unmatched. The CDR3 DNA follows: TGTGCCAGCAGCTCGATGTTTTCGGGACAGGGGGCGAAGGGAGCTTTCTTT. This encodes CASSSMFSGQGAKGAFF.

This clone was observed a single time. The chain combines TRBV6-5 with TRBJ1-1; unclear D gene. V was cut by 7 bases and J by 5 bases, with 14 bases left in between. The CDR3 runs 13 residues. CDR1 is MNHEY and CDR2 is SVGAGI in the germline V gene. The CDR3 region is CASTTPPWTEAFF. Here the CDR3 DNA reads TGTGCCAGCACAACTCCTCCTTGGACTGAAGCTTTCTTT.

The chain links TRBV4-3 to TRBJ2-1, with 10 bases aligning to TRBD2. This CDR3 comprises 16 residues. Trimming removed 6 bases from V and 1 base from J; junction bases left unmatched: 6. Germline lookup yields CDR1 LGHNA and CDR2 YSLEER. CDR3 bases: TGCGCCAGCAGGGCAGGACTAGCGGAATCCTACAATGAGCAGTTCTTC. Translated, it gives CASRAGLAESYNEQFF.

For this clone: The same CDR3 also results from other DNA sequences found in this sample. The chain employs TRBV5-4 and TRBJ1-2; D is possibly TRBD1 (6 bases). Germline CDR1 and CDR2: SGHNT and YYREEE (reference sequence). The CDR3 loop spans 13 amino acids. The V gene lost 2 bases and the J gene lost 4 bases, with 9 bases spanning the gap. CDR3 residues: CASSFQGSYGYTF. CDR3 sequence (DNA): TGTGCCAGCAGCTTCCAGGGGTCCTATGGCTACACCTTC.

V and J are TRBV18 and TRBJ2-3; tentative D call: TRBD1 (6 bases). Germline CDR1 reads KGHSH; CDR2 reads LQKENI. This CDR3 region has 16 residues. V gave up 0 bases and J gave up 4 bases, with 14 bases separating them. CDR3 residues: CASSPPLTGQADTQYF. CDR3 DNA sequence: TGTGCCAGCTCACCACCGTTAACAGGGCAAGCAGATACGCAGTATTTT.

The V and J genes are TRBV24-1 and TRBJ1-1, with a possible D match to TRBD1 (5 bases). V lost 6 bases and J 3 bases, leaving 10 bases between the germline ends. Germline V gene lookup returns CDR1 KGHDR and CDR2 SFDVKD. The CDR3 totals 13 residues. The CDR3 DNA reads TGTGCCACCAGTTCAGGGTATCACACTGAAGCTTTCTTT. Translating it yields CATSSGYHTEAFF.